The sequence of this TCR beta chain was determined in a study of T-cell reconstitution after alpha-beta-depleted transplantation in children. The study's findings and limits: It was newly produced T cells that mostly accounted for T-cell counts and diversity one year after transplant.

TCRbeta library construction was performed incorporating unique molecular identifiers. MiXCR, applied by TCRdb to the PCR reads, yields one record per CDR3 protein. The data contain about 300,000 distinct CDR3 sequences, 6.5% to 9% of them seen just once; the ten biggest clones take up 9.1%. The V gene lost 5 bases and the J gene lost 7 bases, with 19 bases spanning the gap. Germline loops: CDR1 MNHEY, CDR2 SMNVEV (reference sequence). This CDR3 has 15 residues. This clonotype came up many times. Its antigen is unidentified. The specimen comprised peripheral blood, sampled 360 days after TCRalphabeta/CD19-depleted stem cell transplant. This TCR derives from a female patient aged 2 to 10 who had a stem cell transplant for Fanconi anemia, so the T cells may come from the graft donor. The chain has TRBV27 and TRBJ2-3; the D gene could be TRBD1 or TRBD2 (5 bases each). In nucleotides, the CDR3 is TGTGCCAGCAGTCCCCGAGGGACCTATGACCATACGCAGTATTTT. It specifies CASSPRGTYDHTQYF.